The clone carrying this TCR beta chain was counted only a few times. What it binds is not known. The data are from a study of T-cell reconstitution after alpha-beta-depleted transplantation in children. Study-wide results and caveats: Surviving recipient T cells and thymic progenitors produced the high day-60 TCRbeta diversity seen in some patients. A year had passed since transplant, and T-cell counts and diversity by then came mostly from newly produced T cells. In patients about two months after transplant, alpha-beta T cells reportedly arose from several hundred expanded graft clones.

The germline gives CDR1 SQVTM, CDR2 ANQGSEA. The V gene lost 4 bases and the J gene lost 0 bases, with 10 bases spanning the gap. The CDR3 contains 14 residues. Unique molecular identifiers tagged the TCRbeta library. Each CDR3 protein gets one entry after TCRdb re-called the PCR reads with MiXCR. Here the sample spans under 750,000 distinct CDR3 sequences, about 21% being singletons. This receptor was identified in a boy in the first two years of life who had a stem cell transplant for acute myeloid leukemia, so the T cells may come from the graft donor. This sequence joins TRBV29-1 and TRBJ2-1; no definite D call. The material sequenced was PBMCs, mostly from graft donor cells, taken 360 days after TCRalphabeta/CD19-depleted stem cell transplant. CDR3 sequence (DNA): TGCAGCGTTGTAGGCATACACTCCTACAATGAGCAGTTCTTC. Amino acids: CSVVGIHSYNEQFF.